A selection of T cell receptor beta chains follows, all from one sample in a study of cytomegalovirus exposure and HLA in healthy donors. The method was immunoSEQ multiplex PCR; TCRdb's version includes in-frame clones alone and lacks a portion of them. The data hold about 130,000 clones, with 78% observed a single time. The sequencing input was PBMCs. These receptors all stem from a female donor in good health and CMV-seronegative. The CDR3 runs from the conserved cysteine through the conserved F or W. A D gene is named only where the DNA matches it firmly. The size entry is marked missing in some rows and otherwise reads once, few, many or a size class.

TRBJ1-3	.	TRBV28	.	TGTGCCAGCAGTGTTCCGGGACACCACTCTGGAAACACCATATATTTT	CASSVPGHHSGNTIYF
TRBJ1-5	few	TRBV21-1	.	TGTGCCAGCAGCAAAGTCTTTGGGTCAGGGGGCTTTGGAGTTCAGCCCCAGCATTTT	CASSKVFGSGGFGVQPQHF
TRBJ2-5	once	TRBV7-2	TRBD1	TGTGCCAGCAGCTTATGGACAGGGGGACGAGAGACCCAGTACTTC	CASSLWTGGRETQYF
TRBJ2-1	.	TRBV5-1	.	TGCGCCAGCAGCTTGGTAGTTAATGAGCAGTTCTTC	CASSLVVNEQFF
TRBJ2-1	.	TRBV28	.	TGTGCCAGCAGTTTATCGGAGAGCAATGAGCAGTTCTTC	CASSLSESNEQFF
TRBJ1-2	.	TRBV10-3	TRBD1	TGTGCCATCAGGGGTGACAGGGACGGCTACACCTTC	CAIRGDRDGYTF
TRBJ1-2	.	TRBV15	.	TGTGCCACCAGCAGAGATGCCCAGGGAAGTGGCTACACCTTC	CATSRDAQGSGYTF
TRBJ1-4	.	TRBV5-4	TRBD1	TGTGCCAGCAGCCACCGGGACAGGGGAAATGAAAAACTGTTTTTT	CASSHRDRGNEKLFF
TRBJ2-1	.	TRBV28	TRBD1	TGTGCCAGCAGTGGGGACAGGGGGACCTACAATGAGCAGTTCTTC	CASSGDRGTYNEQFF
TRBJ2-7	once	TRBV21-1	.	TGTGCCAGCAGCAAAAGGGACAGGGGGGATTCCTACGAGCAGTACTTC	CASSKRDRGDSYEQYF
TRBJ2-1	.	TRBV7-2	.	TGTGCCAGCAGCTTAGGTATCTTCAATGAGCAGTTCTTC	CASSLGIFNEQFF
TRBJ2-7	few	TRBV7-2	TRBD1	TGTGCCAGCAGCTTACAAGGGACAGGTTACTACGAGCAGTACTTC	CASSLQGTGYYEQYF
TRBJ2-6	.	TRBV18	.	TGTGCCAGCTCCCCCCCCCTGGGCCTAGCCGCTCTGGGGGCCAACGTCCTGACTTTC	CASSPPLGLAALGANVLTF
TRBJ2-4	.	TRBV30	TRBD1	TGTGCCTGGAGTGCCCTTCTTTACACGGACAGGGTGCAAAACATTCAGTACTTC	CAWSALLYTDRVQNIQYF
TRBJ2-5	.	TRBV5-4	TRBD2	TGTGCCAGCAGCTCCTCGCGGGGGGAGGGGCGGGAGACCCAGTACTTC	CASSSSRGEGRETQYF
TRBJ2-1	.	TRBV11-2	TRBD2	TGTGCCAGCAGCCGAGACACTTTACTAGCGGGAGGGAACAATGAGCAGTTCTTC	CASSRDTLLAGGNNEQFF
TRBJ2-7	once	TRBV30	.	TGTGCCTGGGAGCAGGGGTACGAGCAGTACTTC	CAWEQGYEQYF
TRBJ2-7	.	TRBV5-1	TRBD1	TGCGCCAGCAGCTACAGGGGATCCACCTACGAGCAGTACTTC	CASSYRGSTYEQYF
TRBJ2-1	.	TRBV4-1	.	TGCGCCAGCAGCCAAAGCCTAGCCACCTACAATGAGCAGTTCTTC	CASSQSLATYNEQFF
TRBJ2-7	few	TRBV2	.	TGTGCCAGCGAAAAGACAGGGAGGTACGAGCAGTACTTC	CASEKTGRYEQYF
TRBJ2-5	few	TRBV7-8	.	TGTGCCAGCAGCTTGTTTGACAGGAACGGAGAGACCCAGTACTTC	CASSLFDRNGETQYF
TRBJ2-7	few	TRBV9	.	TGTGCCAGCAGCGTAGTCGGCTACGAGCAGTACTTC	CASSVVGYEQYF
TRBJ2-5	few	TRBV14	.	TGTGCCAGCAGCCAAGAGGGTCCGGGACTTGAGTGGGAGCAGTACTTC	CASSQEGPGLEWEQYF
TRBJ2-7	once	TRBV7-9	TRBD2	TGTGCCAGCAGCTTAAATGGACTAGAAAGCGAGCAGTACTTC	CASSLNGLESEQYF
TRBJ1-5	.	TRBV28	.	TGTGCCAGCAGTCCCCCCGGCATCGTTTCAGGGAATCAGCCCCAGCATTTT	CASSPPGIVSGNQPQHF
TRBJ1-5	.	TRBV7-8	TRBD1	TGTGCCAGCAGCAAGACAGGGAAGGAGCCCCAGCATTTT	CASSKTGKEPQHF
TRBJ2-2	.	TRBV27	.	TGTGCCAGCAGTTTATCGCGGGTTACCGGGGAGCTGTTTTTT	CASSLSRVTGELFF
TRBJ1-1	few	TRBV6-1	.	TGTGCCAGCAGTGACGGTTTGAACACTGAAGCTTTCTTT	CASSDGLNTEAFF
TRBJ2-7	.	TRBV30	TRBD2	TGTGCCTGGGCCTTAGCGGGAGGGAGGGGCGAGCAGTACTTC	CAWALAGGRGEQYF
TRBJ2-5	.	TRBV11-2	TRBD1	TGTGCCAGCAGCTTCAACAGGGGGGTTGGGGAGACCCAGTACTTC	CASSFNRGVGETQYF
TRBJ2-1	once	TRBV18	.	TGTGCCAGCTCACCGCCTGCGCGGGGATACAATGAGCAGTTCTTC	CASSPPARGYNEQFF
TRBJ2-5	.	TRBV5-6	TRBD2	TGTGCCAGCAGCTTGGTAGGCGGGAGAGCCGGGGAGACCCAGTACTTC	CASSLVGGRAGETQYF
TRBJ2-1	.	TRBV2	TRBD2	TGTGCCACCCGACTAGCGGGAAACAATGAGCAGTTCTTC	CATRLAGNNEQFF
TRBJ2-7	.	TRBV10-3	TRBD1	TGTGCCACCAGCGCCGGGACAGGGGGCTACGAGCAGTACTTC	CATSAGTGGYEQYF
TRBJ2-3	once	TRBV4-1	TRBD2	TGCGCCAGCAGCCAAGATAAACTAGCGATGAACACAGATACGCAGTATTTT	CASSQDKLAMNTDTQYF
TRBJ1-2	once	TRBV5-6	TRBD1	TGTGCCAGCAGCTTCAGGGGGCGAGACTATGGCTACACCTTC	CASSFRGRDYGYTF
TRBJ2-7	.	TRBV19	TRBD1	TGTGCCAGTAGTATCCCGGGACAGGGGCTCTACGAGCAGTACTTC	CASSIPGQGLYEQYF
TRBJ1-2	.	TRBV28	.	TGTGCCAGCAGTTTATTACCCGGACCGAGCGGGAATGGCTACACCTTC	CASSLLPGPSGNGYTF
TRBJ2-1	.	TRBV14	.	TGTGCCAGCAGCTGGGGGGTCCACAATGAGCAGTTCTTC	CASSWGVHNEQFF
TRBJ2-5	.	TRBV27	.	TGTGCCAGCAGTTGGACTGAGGGTAGCCCAGAGACCCAGTACTTC	CASSWTEGSPETQYF
TRBJ1-4	.	TRBV6-5	.	TGTGCCAGCAGTACTAGGAGCGATAATGAAAAACTGTTTTTT	CASSTRSDNEKLFF
TRBJ2-1	.	TRBV7-3	TRBD2	TGTGCCAGCAGCTTAAATTTGGGCGGGAGGGAGCAGTTCTTC	CASSLNLGGREQFF
TRBJ2-3	.	TRBV4-1	TRBD2	TGCGCCAGCAGCCAAGCGGGACTAGCGGGAACAGATACGCAGTATTTT	CASSQAGLAGTDTQYF
TRBJ2-1	.	TRBV6-5	.	TGTGCCAGCAGTTACAGCGCCGATGAGCAGTTCTTC	CASSYSADEQFF
TRBJ1-4	.	TRBV18	.	TGTGCCAGCTCACCACTTCAGGGTGATGAAAAACTGTTTTTT	CASSPLQGDEKLFF
TRBJ2-1	.	TRBV5-1	TRBD2	TGCGCCAGCGGGGGGGCTAGCGGGAGCAATGAGCAGTTCTTC	CASGGASGSNEQFF
TRBJ2-1	few	TRBV7-8	TRBD1	TGTGCCAGCAGCTCGGGCCGGACAGGGGCTTACAATGAGCAGTTCTTC	CASSSGRTGAYNEQFF
TRBJ1-3	.	TRBV27	.	TGTGCCAGCAGCCCGCGGGGGTCTGGAAACACCATATATTTT	CASSPRGSGNTIYF
TRBJ2-7	few	TRBV28	.	TGTGCCAGCAGTTCAGGACAGACCCTCTACGAGCAGTACTTC	CASSSGQTLYEQYF
TRBJ2-3	.	TRBV7-9	.	TGTGCCAGCGCCCTAGGCGATACGCAGTATTTT	CASALGDTQYF
TRBJ1-3	few	TRBV4-1	TRBD1	TGCGCCAGCAGCCAAGTGGCAGGGGGCAGTGGAGGAAACACCATATATTTT	CASSQVAGGSGGNTIYF
TRBJ1-2	few	TRBV7-8	.	TGTGCCAGCAGCCTTCCTCTGCGCTATGGCTACACCTTC	CASSLPLRYGYTF